What follows are 18 T cell receptor beta chains derived from one specimen sequenced in a study of prognosis after radiotherapy for stage I lung cancer. Genomic DNA was the source, and TCR beta CDR3 was amplified from it by two-round multiplex PCR. For every TRBV and TRBJ gene, a specific primer was used in first-round PCR. TCRdb re-called the multiplex PCR reads with MiXCR, one entry per CDR3 protein. The sample carries under 25,000 distinct CDR3 sequences, 45% to 55% recorded once. Sequencing used PBMCs, obtained before or after stereotactic body radiation therapy (not recorded which). The receptors here all came from a donor older than 45 with non-small cell lung cancer.

By share, this clonotype counts as medium-sized. The rearrangement uses TRBV11-2 and TRBJ2-7; D unresolved. V was trimmed by 2 bases and J by 0 bases, leaving 14 bases between them. CDR1 and CDR2 (germline): SGHAT, FQNNGV. The CDR3 sequence is 16 residues long. The CDR3 DNA reads as TGTGCCAGCAGCTTATCCCCTGAGCTTAGCTCCTACGAGCAGTACTTC. This gives the protein CASSLSPELSSYEQYF.

As to this clonotype: Mismatch with germline at one junction end may stem from a read error. The V and J genes are TRBV28 and TRBJ1-5; TRBD1 might be the D (6 bases). Germline V gives CDR1 MDHEN, CDR2 SYDVKM. This CDR3 comprises 14 residues. The CDR3 loop reads CAGSLSGQGQPQHF. The CDR3, as DNA: TGTGCCGGCAGTTTAAGTGGGCAGGGGCAGCCCCAGCATTTT. Full variable domain (missing parts from reference TRBV28 and TRBJ1-5): DVKVTQSSRYLVKRTGEKVFLECVQDMDHENMFWYRQDPGLGLRLIYFSYDVKMKEKGDIPEGYSVSREKKERFSLILESASTNQTSMYLCAGSLSGQGQPQHFGDGTRLSIL.

This clonotype was counted ten times or more. The chain couples TRBV6-1 to TRBJ1-5, with 7 bases matching TRBD1. V lost 10 bases, J lost 6 bases, and 9 bases stayed unmatched. CDR3 length: 13 amino acids. Germline CDR1 MNHNS, CDR2 SASEGT. As DNA, the CDR3 is TGTGCCACTACAGGGGTCCGGGTTCAGCCCCAGCATTTT. It encodes CATTGVRVQPQHF.

The chain carries TRBV12-3 or TRBV12-4 and TRBJ2-6, with a weak D call TRBD2 (5 bases). Trimming removed 4 bases at V and 4 bases at J, with 11 bases between. There are 15 residues in the CDR3. CDR3 region: CASSSPGSGANVLTF. The CDR3 DNA reads TGTGCCAGCAGTTCTCCGGGGTCGGGGGCCAACGTCCTGACTTTC.

Comments on this clonotype: A much larger clone differs from this one at a single base, so this may be a read error. The genes are TRBV5-6 and TRBJ1-1, with D possibly TRBD1 on 5 matching bases. V lost 0 bases to trimming and J lost 4 bases, with 7 bases between them. There are 13 residues in the CDR3. Germline V CDR1 and CDR2: SGHDT, YYEEEE. The CDR3 region is CASSLAGTTEAFF. CDR3 DNA: TGTGCCAGCAGCTTGGCAGGGACCACTGAAGCTTTCTTT.

For this clonotype: This likely reflects a read error, since a far larger clone is one base away. The DNA for the CDR3 is TGTGCCAGCATTTACCGGGCGAACACTGAAGCTTTCTTT. It codes for CASIYRANTEAFF. The chain recombines TRBV6-9 with TRBJ1-1; D is undetermined. CDR3 length equals 13 residues. The germline gives CDR1 MNHGY, CDR2 SVAAGI. V lost 7 bases to trimming and J lost 1 base, with 10 bases between them.

This chain connects TRBV30 to TRBJ1-5, with a weak D call TRBD1 (5 bases). V shed 8 bases and J shed 6 bases, with 17 bases lying between them. Germline V CDR1 and CDR2: GTSNPN, SVGIG (reference sequence). CDR3 length: 13 amino acids. CDR3 amino acids: CAARPGDGQPQHF. The CDR3 nucleotides read TGTGCCGCTAGACCGGGGGATGGTCAGCCCCAGCATTTT. Full variable domain (outside the CDR3, taken from reference TRBV30 and TRBJ1-5): SQTIHQWPATLVQPVGSPLSLECTVEGTSNPNLYWYRQAAGRGLQLLFYSVGIGQISSEVPQNLSASRPQDRQFILSSKKLLLSDSGFYLCAARPGDGQPQHFGDGTRLSIL.

The CDR3 sequence is CASGDGRGYGYTF. For the CDR3, the DNA is TGTGCCAGCGGCGACGGGCGAGGCTATGGCTACACCTTC. This rearrangement joins TRBV2 to TRBJ1-2; D is undetermined. CDR1 SNHLY and CDR2 FYNNEI come from the germline V gene. This CDR3 is built from 13 residues. With 8 bases removed from V and 4 bases from J, the gap between germline ends came to 14 bases.

Of note for this clonotype: A far more abundant clone sits one base away, making this likely a read error. The chain employs TRBV6-4 and TRBJ1-2; 9 bases agree with TRBD1. This CDR3 is built from 14 residues. Germline V gene data show CDR1 as MRHNA and CDR2 as SNTAGT. After removal of 5 bases from V and 8 bases from J, the junction contained 9 bases not matched to a gene. The chain's CDR3 is CASSPTGGFCGYTF. DNA for the CDR3: TGTGCCAGCAGTCCGACAGGGGGGTTTTGCGGCTACACCTTC.

This rearrangement joins TRBV7-9 to TRBJ1-3, with D possibly being TRBD1 (6 bases). The CDR3 sequence is 15 residues long. The ends were cut back, 0 bases at V and 3 bases at J, with 9 bases in the middle. Germline V CDR1 and CDR2: SEHNR, FQNEAQ (reference sequence). The CDR3 region has the DNA TGTGCCAGCAGCTTAGCTGGGGGCATTGGAAACACCATATATTTT. It is translated as CASSLAGGIGNTIYF.

A note on this clonotype: A read error is likely here: a far larger clone is one base away. The rearrangement joins TRBV11-2 to TRBJ2-3; D possibly corresponds to TRBD1 (6 bases). In germline, CDR1 is SGHAT, CDR2 FQNNGV. The CDR3 runs 14 residues. The CDR3 reads CASSYGTPRDMQYF. Written as DNA, the CDR3 is TGTGCCAGCAGTTACGGGACACCGAGGGATATGCAGTATTTT.

By frequency in the sample, this clonotype is medium-sized. J is TRBJ1-2 and V is TRBV28; D is possibly TRBD1 (6 bases). CDR1 is MDHEN, CDR2 SYDVKM, per germline. CDR3 length: 15 residues. Trimming left V 4 bases short and J 7 bases short, with 19 bases between. The CDR3 DNA is TGTGCCAGCAGTTCCGCGGGGCGGGGGGGCTTTGGCTACACCTTC. Its translation is CASSSAGRGGFGYTF.

V and J are TRBV28 and TRBJ1-5, with D tentatively TRBD1 (5 bases). The length of the CDR3 is 15 residues. V lost 5 bases to trimming and J lost 9 bases, with 20 bases between them. Germline V gene sequence: CDR1 MDHEN, CDR2 SYDVKM. CDR3 amino acids: CASSAPMGHGRPQHF. The CDR3 nucleotides are TGTGCCAGCAGTGCACCGATGGGGCATGGGCGGCCCCAGCATTTT.

This clonotype was picked up many times. This rearrangement joins TRBV27 to TRBJ2-5; the match to TRBD1 covers 9 bases. J lost 5 bases, V lost 6 bases, and 4 bases had no gene match. Germline assignment: CDR1 MNHEY and CDR2 SMNVEV (reference sequence). The CDR3 is 13 amino acids. CDR3 sequence: CASRKTGGETQYF. CDR3 nucleotide sequence: TGTGCCAGCAGAAAGACAGGGGGTGAGACCCAGTACTTC.

V is TRBV6-1 and J is TRBJ1-6, with D unresolved. Trimming left V 5 bases short and J 7 bases short, with 6 bases between. The CDR3 is 12 residues long. Germline V gene data show CDR1 as MNHNS and CDR2 as SASEGT. CDR3 protein: CASSPPNSPLHF. The CDR3 DNA reads TGTGCCAGCAGTCCCCCCAATTCACCCCTCCACTTT.

This clonotype was detected ten times or more. This rearrangement joins TRBV12-3 or TRBV12-4 to TRBJ1-5, with D possibly being TRBD1 (6 bases). This CDR3 is 14 amino acids long. The ends were cut back, 3 bases at V and 2 bases at J, with 8 bases in the middle. CDR3 coding DNA: TGTGCCAGCAGTTTTTCAGGGGGCAATCAGCCCCAGCATTTT. Protein: CASSFSGGNQPQHF.

Ten or more counts support this clonotype. The gene calls are TRBV7-9 and TRBJ2-5; 12 nucleotides line up with TRBD2. CDR1 is SEHNR and CDR2 is FQNEAQ in the germline V gene (reference sequence). V was clipped by 6 bases and J by 4 bases; unmatched bases: 3. CDR3 length: 14 amino acids. CDR3: CASSLAGGRETQYF. The DNA for the CDR3 is TGTGCCAGCAGTCTAGCGGGAGGGCGAGAGACCCAGTACTTC.

With regard to this clonotype: One end of the junction does not line up with germline, which may come from a read error. This chain links TRBV30 with TRBJ2-2, with TRBD1 matching 7 bases. The germline CDR1 and CDR2 sequences are GTSNPN and SVGIG (reference sequence). There are 17 residues in the CDR3. CDR3 amino acids: CAWRKGARGLNTWELFF. In DNA, the CDR3 is TGTGCCTGGAGGAAAGGGGCTAGGGGGCTAAACACCTGGGAGCTTTTTTTT.